The clone carrying this TCR beta chain was seen only a few times. Other DNA sequences within the sample encode an identical CDR3. The sample belongs to a study of blood T cell repertoires in COVID-19. Across the whole study: From the United States, Italy and Spain came samples of acute and convalescent COVID-19.

As handled by the study authors: Amplification from reference gene primers served as the basis for estimated nucleated cell counts. This table comes from immunoSEQ multiplex PCR, and its TCRdb copy is limited to in-frame clones, with some not included. The DNA gave D and trimming, while V, J and clone size come from that table. The data show about 300,000 clones, more than 75% seen once. Unmatched junction bases numbered 4, after V lost 4 bases and J lost 0 bases. Per the germline V gene, CDR1 is SGDLS and CDR2 is YYNGEE. This CDR3 is 15 amino acids long. This rearrangement joins TRBV9 to TRBJ2-3; the match to TRBD2 covers 8 bases. The source material was peripheral blood. This receptor was obtained from a woman between 45 and 60 years old with acute or convalescent COVID-19. The CDR3 nucleotides read TGTGCCAGCAGCCTGAGCGGGAGTAGCACAGATACGCAGTATTTT. This sequence encodes CASSLSGSSTDTQYF.